This is a list of T cell receptor beta chains from one sample in a study of graft-versus-host responses after intestinal transplantation. Sequencing used immunoSEQ multiplex PCR; TCRdb keeps in-frame clones, though not all of them. Seen here are about 45,000 clones, 75% to 95% observed once, and the top ten hold 4% to 4.5%. The starting material was PBMCs, obtained 524 days after transplant. The receptors were gathered from a human patient who received an intestinal transplant, so some T cells may come from the graft donor. The CDR3 runs from the conserved cysteine through the conserved F or W. Fields, in order: CDR3 protein, clone size, J gene, V gene. Clone size appears in some rows only: once, few, many, or a class for an expanded clone.

cdr3_aa: CSVGTGVYEQYF
clone_size: NA
j_call: TRBJ2-7
v_call: TRBV29-1

cdr3_aa: CASTKAGLAGTDTQYF
clone_size: NA
j_call: TRBJ2-3
v_call: TRBV19

cdr3_aa: CASRRAATNEKLFF
clone_size: NA
j_call: TRBJ1-4
v_call: TRBV18

cdr3_aa: CASSLVTVEAFF
clone_size: NA
j_call: TRBJ1-1
v_call: TRBV5-8

cdr3_aa: CASSYPLQETQYF
clone_size: NA
j_call: TRBJ2-5
v_call: TRBV6-6

cdr3_aa: CASSARQGVTNVLTF
clone_size: NA
j_call: TRBJ2-6
v_call: TRBV5-1

cdr3_aa: CASSQGQGGEQYF
clone_size: NA
j_call: TRBJ2-7
v_call: TRBV11-1

cdr3_aa: CAISESGGGPGETQYF
clone_size: once
j_call: TRBJ2-5
v_call: TRBV10-3

cdr3_aa: CASSLSRSGANVLTF
clone_size: NA
j_call: TRBJ2-6
v_call: TRBV28

cdr3_aa: CASSETPNSNQPQHF
clone_size: NA
j_call: TRBJ1-5
v_call: TRBV2

cdr3_aa: CASSLRLRENEQFF
clone_size: NA
j_call: TRBJ2-1
v_call: TRBV7-6

cdr3_aa: CASSFQGAHWHF
clone_size: NA
j_call: TRBJ1-5
v_call: TRBV28

cdr3_aa: CAGSRDRQTQYF
clone_size: few
j_call: TRBJ2-5
v_call: TRBV7-2

cdr3_aa: CASSRPGTSEQYF
clone_size: once
j_call: TRBJ2-7
v_call: TRBV28

cdr3_aa: CAISESILTDRALGNYGYTF
clone_size: NA
j_call: TRBJ1-2
v_call: TRBV10-3

cdr3_aa: CASSQEAGGPYEQYF
clone_size: NA
j_call: TRBJ2-7
v_call: TRBV4-3

cdr3_aa: CSVVTGDDGANVLTF
clone_size: NA
j_call: TRBJ2-6
v_call: TRBV29-1

cdr3_aa: CASRSPDRASYEQYF
clone_size: NA
j_call: TRBJ2-7
v_call: TRBV2

cdr3_aa: CTSSLEGNEQFF
clone_size: NA
j_call: TRBJ2-1
v_call: TRBV1

cdr3_aa: CASSSTGANQPQHF
clone_size: NA
j_call: TRBJ1-5
v_call: TRBV28

cdr3_aa: CASSQGQGPYEQYF
clone_size: NA
j_call: TRBJ2-7
v_call: TRBV14

cdr3_aa: CASSVLTTEASGYEQYF
clone_size: NA
j_call: TRBJ2-7
v_call: TRBV9

cdr3_aa: CASSRGTSGGNEQYF
clone_size: once
j_call: TRBJ2-7
v_call: TRBV5-1

cdr3_aa: CASSLGLARDTQYF
clone_size: NA
j_call: TRBJ2-3
v_call: TRBV7-2

cdr3_aa: CASSLLAGGPDEQYF
clone_size: NA
j_call: TRBJ2-7
v_call: TRBV7-2

cdr3_aa: CASSFGIGYGYTF
clone_size: NA
j_call: TRBJ1-2
v_call: TRBV5-1

cdr3_aa: CASSPGVAAFEQFF
clone_size: few
j_call: TRBJ2-1
v_call: TRBV5-1

cdr3_aa: CASQGDDTGELFF
clone_size: once
j_call: TRBJ2-2
v_call: TRBV2

cdr3_aa: CASSPRAPLSYEQYF
clone_size: NA
j_call: TRBJ2-7
v_call: TRBV19

cdr3_aa: CASSPASGPVNYGYTF
clone_size: NA
j_call: TRBJ1-2
v_call: TRBV7-9

cdr3_aa: CASGVGFFYEQYF
clone_size: NA
j_call: TRBJ2-7
v_call: TRBV28

cdr3_aa: CAWSGTDGRIGEQYF
clone_size: NA
j_call: TRBJ2-7
v_call: TRBV30

cdr3_aa: CASSFNLQGSTDTQYF
clone_size: NA
j_call: TRBJ2-3
v_call: TRBV5-1

cdr3_aa: CASSFWVGTEAFF
clone_size: NA
j_call: TRBJ1-1
v_call: TRBV28